This TCR beta chain emerged from a study of OX40 agonist ivuxolimab in advanced cancers. Study at large: Three dose-escalation patients had partial responses: one with hepatocellular carcinoma and two with cutaneous melanoma.

Data came from immunoSEQ multiplex PCR; TCRdb stores just in-frame clones and leaves some out. The sample holds some 80,000 clones; 75% to 90% are singletons and the top ten take under 0.4%. The germline V gene encodes CDR1 ENHRY and CDR2 SYGVKD. This CDR3 region has 18 residues. The V and J ends lost 1 base and 6 bases, in that order; junction bases with no gene match: 15. The source of this sequence is an adult with an advanced solid tumor such as melanoma, head and neck, liver or kidney cancer. The chain carries TRBV10-3 and TRBJ2-1, with 7 bases lining up with TRBD1. The source material was CD4+ or CD8+ T cells sorted from blood, sampled in a trial of the OX40 agonist ivuxolimab. The CDR3 spells CAISEFGVTGNVVNEQFF. CDR3 sequence (DNA): TGTGCCATCAGTGAGTTTGGGGTGACAGGGAATGTAGTCAATGAGCAGTTCTTC.